Listed below are T cell receptor beta chains from one sample, sequenced in a study of T cells after yellow fever vaccination. TCRdb fed the 5' RACE reads into MiXCR, producing one record per CDR3 protein. This table holds around 600,000 distinct CDR3 sequences, roughly an eighth found once. Specimen: PBMCs, collected on the day of the yellow fever booster vaccination. These receptors were obtained from a man aged 30-40 years who received the YFV17D yellow fever vaccine. The CDR3 runs from the conserved cysteine through the conserved F or W.

v_call cdr3_aa
TRBV18 CASSDTSGRNGEQFF
TRBV6-5 CASSYDRGFSNQPQHF
TRBV4-2 CASSQEGRRQGGSYEQYF
TRBV29-1 CSVETGGGGGYTF
TRBV12-3/TRBV12-4 CASRPTGDTYEQYF
TRBV27 CATGDSSGGRYNEQFF
TRBV29-1 CSVEETGSNQPQHF
TRBV25-1 CASSERQKPSLAATHNEQFF
TRBV20-1 CRVEDRGRTDTQYF
TRBV27 CASSLRGYSDYGYTF
TRBV14 CASSRLAVDAQYF
TRBV3-1 CASSHRSANEKLFF